This T cell receptor beta chain is from a study of CD8 T cells in Susac syndrome. Study at large: Among the sequenced Susac syndrome patients, roughly 6 had active disease while eight or nine were in remission. Patients with Susac syndrome were therapy-naive, treated with corticosteroids, or treated with intravenous immunoglobulin alone when blood was collected.

Random hexamers were used to reverse transcribe roughly 0.45 to 1 ug of RNA. TCRdb called the immunoSEQ multiplex PCR reads again in MiXCR, with one record for every CDR3 protein. The data show approximately 180,000 distinct CDR3 sequences, roughly 91% seen once. The germline V gene encodes CDR1 SNHLY and CDR2 FYNNEI. V lost 7 bases and J lost 0, with 12 bases in between. The CDR3 sequence is 15 residues long. J is TRBJ2-2 and V is TRBV2, with TRBD2 as a possible D gene (5 bases). The sequenced material came from CD4+ T cells from PBMCs. The TCR sequence derives from a human donor with Susac syndrome. CDR3 sequence: CASKGAEANTGELFF. The CDR3 nucleotides are TGTGCCAGCAAGGGAGCGGAGGCGAACACCGGGGAGCTGTTTTTT.